This T cell receptor (beta chain) emerged from a study of T cells expressing NK-cell markers. Study conclusions and caveats: These clonotypes also led the CD3+CD56-NKG2C+ fraction in a few donors.

As for this clonotype: Its matching antigen is unknown.

Per germline, CDR1 MNHEY and CDR2 SVGEGT. The CDR3 totals 18 residues. As the method of synthesis, 5'RACE template switching with UMIs yielded TCR beta cDNA. TCRdb reworked the 5' RACE reads into one entry per CDR3 protein, no DNA. The specimen's table records 350,000 to 500,000 distinct CDR3 sequences. The sample consisted of blood T cells: a sorted CD56 or NKG2C T cell subset, CD4+ or CD8+ T cells, or bulk PBMC T cells (not recorded which). This receptor was identified in a woman aged 18 to 75 in good health. The genes are TRBV6-2 or TRBV6-3 and TRBJ2-7; as DNA is missing, the TRBD2 call by TCRdb cannot be tested. The CDR3: CASTPSSSGRGIVDEQYF.